Included here is one T cell receptor (beta chain) sequence, with context. The sample is drawn from a study of blood T cell repertoires in COVID-19. For the study at large: Researchers got acute and convalescent COVID-19 samples from the United States, Italy and Spain. PBMCs, B-cell-depleted T cells, or T cells provided the cDNA or gDNA that made up the material.

Self-reported history from a screening survey and questionnaire set each donor's cohort. CDR3 length: 15 residues. With 4 bases clipped from V and 1 base from J, the junction kept 5 bases outside the gene matches. Per germline, CDR1 MNHEY and CDR2 SVGEGT. Authors' methods: From reference gene primer amplification, estimates of nucleated cell counts were derived. Clones were read by immunoSEQ multiplex PCR, and TCRdb kept only the in-frame ones, dropping some. V, J and clone size were drawn from that table, and D and trimming were deduced from the DNA. The sample carries roughly 270,000 clones, around 85% recorded once.

This chain connects TRBV6-2 or TRBV6-3 to TRBJ2-5; TRBD1 matches at 8 bases. This TCR was recovered from a woman between 45 and 60 years old who had recovered from COVID-19. The sequenced sample was PBMCs or T cells enriched from blood (not recorded which). CDR3 in amino acids: CASSSDRVGQETQYF. CDR3 coding DNA: TGTGCCAGCAGTTCGGACAGGGTCGGCCAAGAGACCCAGTACTTC.